This T cell receptor beta chain was obtained from a study of blood T cell repertoires in COVID-19. Assay: immunoSEQ multiplex PCR; the TCRdb copy retains only in-frame clones and omits some. The sample records roughly 60,000 clones, about 93% being singletons. V dropped 3 bases and J dropped 9 bases, with 6 bases sitting between them. This CDR3 has 12 residues. From germline, CDR1 is SGHVS and CDR2 FQNEAQ. This clone came up many times. The sequencing sample was made of peripheral blood. This receptor was identified in a woman older than 75 with active COVID-19. The chain employs TRBV7-8 and TRBJ1-6; no clear D. The CDR3, as DNA: TGTGCCAGCAGCTTCGGGGTTTCACCCCTCCACTTT. Its translation: CASSFGVSPLHF.